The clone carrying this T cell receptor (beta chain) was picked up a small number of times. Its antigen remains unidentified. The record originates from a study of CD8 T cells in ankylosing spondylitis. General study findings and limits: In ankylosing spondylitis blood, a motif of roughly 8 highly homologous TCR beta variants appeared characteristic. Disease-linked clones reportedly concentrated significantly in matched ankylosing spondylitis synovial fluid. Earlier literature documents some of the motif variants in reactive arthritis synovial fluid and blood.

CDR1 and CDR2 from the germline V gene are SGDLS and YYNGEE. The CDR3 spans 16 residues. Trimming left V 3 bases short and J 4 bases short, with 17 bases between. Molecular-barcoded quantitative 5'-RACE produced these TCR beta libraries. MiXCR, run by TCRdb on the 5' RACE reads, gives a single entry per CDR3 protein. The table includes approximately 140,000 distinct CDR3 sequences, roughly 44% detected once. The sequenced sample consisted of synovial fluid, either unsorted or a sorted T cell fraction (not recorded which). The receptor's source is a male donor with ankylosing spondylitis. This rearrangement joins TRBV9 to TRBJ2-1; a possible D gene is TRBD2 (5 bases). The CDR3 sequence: CASSDLAGGDYNEQFF. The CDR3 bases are TGTGCCAGCAGCGACCTGGCTGGAGGCGATTACAATGAGCAGTTCTTC.